What follows is one TCR beta chain and its context. Its target is not known. At one boundary the junction diverges from the germline segment, which might be a read error. This sample is part of a study of shared clonotypes between healthy human individuals. At deep level, the assay was performed. The table came from immunoSEQ multiplex PCR; TCRdb's copy has only in-frame clones and leaves some out. The repertoire holds over 700,000 clones, with 72% as singletons. Findings and caveats of the study: Across a handful of donors, naive CD4 shared roughly 5%, naive CD8 more than 3%, memory CD4 2% to 2.5%, memory CD8 approximately 0.4%. The authors expected sequencing depth to affect clonotype sharing among donors. Compared with clonotypes that all four donors shared, non-shared clonotypes had lower generation probabilities.

This CDR3 comprises 11 residues. Germline lookup yields CDR1 SGHTA and CDR2 FQGNSA. V gene TRBV7-2 combines with J gene TRBJ2-1; 10 bases fit TRBD2. The sequenced sample was memory CD4+ T cells sorted from blood. Subset given: CD45RA-negative fraction. The clonotype comes from a woman in her twenties or thirties in good health. This chain's CDR3 is CASSPAGGRIF. Here the CDR3 DNA reads TGTGCCAGCAGCCCAGCGGGAGGGAGAATCTTC.